This TCR beta chain was identified in a study of blood T cell repertoires in COVID-19. Those enrolled in Seattle joined during active infection and were followed longitudinally afterward. V was trimmed by 2 bases and J by 9 bases, leaving 11 bases between them. The CDR3 runs to 12 residues. In the authors' methods: Reference gene primers were amplified, and this amplification served to estimate nucleated cell counts. Data came from immunoSEQ multiplex PCR; TCRdb stores just in-frame clones and leaves some out. Clone size and V and J calls were adopted from that table, with D and trimming inferred from the DNA. The table has around 190,000 clones, around nine tenths seen once.

Sample: peripheral blood. The genes are TRBV12-3 or TRBV12-4 and TRBJ2-7; maybe TRBD2 (5 bases). The receptor was isolated from a man in his fifties with COVID-19, enrolled during active disease. CDR3 amino acids: CASSLRGEGQYF. Here the CDR3 DNA reads TGTGCCAGCAGTTTACGGGGAGAGGGGCAGTACTTC.